These 30 T cell receptor beta chains share one sample of origin, sequenced in a study of response to subunit inactivated influenza vaccine. TCRdb analysed the RT-PCR reads with MiXCR anew, one entry per CDR3 protein. The data show hundreds of thousands of distinct CDR3 sequences, with approximately 14% seen just once and less than 7% held by the top ten. The sample was PBMCs from blood, taken around 14 days before vaccination. These receptors all come from a man between 45 and 60 years old who received an inactivated influenza vaccine.

This clonotype was observed many times. V gene TRBV20-1 combines with J gene TRBJ2-7; perhaps TRBD2 as D (6 bases). Germline assignment: CDR1 DFQATT and CDR2 SNEGSKA (reference sequence). Between the trimmed V and J ends, which lost 2 bases and 2 bases, there was a span of 13 bases. This CDR3 spans 14 amino acids. The DNA for the CDR3 is TGCAGTGCTAGATCCGGTAGCGGAGCCTACGAGCAGTACTTC. Residues: CSARSGSGAYEQYF.

The rearrangement uses TRBV6-1 and TRBJ2-7, with D perhaps TRBD1 (5 bases). This CDR3 has 13 amino acids. Trimming removed 5 bases from V and 1 base from J, with 9 bases in between. The V gene's germline CDR1 is MNHNS and CDR2 SASEGT. CDR3 loop: CASSITGSYEQYF. CDR3 nucleotide sequence: TGTGCCAGCAGTATTACAGGATCCTACGAGCAGTACTTC.

This clonotype was detected many times. The V gene is TRBV7-2, the J gene TRBJ1-6, with 10 bases that match TRBD1. With V trimmed by 5 bases and J by 7 bases, 8 bases remained unmatched. The germline V gene has CDR1 SGHTA and CDR2 FQGNSA. The CDR3 has 16 amino acids. CDR3 in amino acids: CASSASRTGGNSPLHF. The CDR3 region has the DNA TGTGCCAGCAGCGCCTCTCGGACAGGGGGAAATTCACCCCTCCACTTT.

This sequence joins TRBV5-6 and TRBJ1-2; D is uncertain. V lost 0 bases, J lost 8 bases, and 17 bases lay in between. The germline V gene has CDR1 SGHDT and CDR2 YYEEEE. The CDR3 covers 15 residues. The chain's CDR3 is CASSLGLGREQGYTF. The CDR3 region has the DNA TGTGCCAGCAGCTTGGGTCTAGGGAGGGAACAAGGCTACACCTTC.

This clonotype has a handful of counts. This sequence joins TRBV20-1 and TRBJ1-3; 10 nucleotides line up with TRBD1. V was pared by 5 bases and J by 3 bases, with 7 bases of the junction left unmatched. The CDR3 is made up of 15 amino acids. Germline CDR1 is DFQATT and CDR2 is SNEGSKA (reference sequence). The CDR3 nucleotides read TGCAGTGCTCCAGGGACAGGGGCTAGTGGAAACACCATATATTTT. Translating gives CSAPGTGASGNTIYF.

This clonotype was observed a few times. This chain connects TRBV6-5 to TRBJ2-2; 12 bases agree with TRBD2. Germline V gives CDR1 MNHEY, CDR2 SVGAGI. CDR3 size: 15 residues. Unmatched junction bases numbered 4, after V lost 4 bases and J lost 7 bases. This CDR3 reads CASSLRLAGDGELFF. DNA for the CDR3: TGTGCCAGCAGTTTGCGACTAGCGGGAGACGGGGAGCTGTTTTTT.

This clonotype was seen a handful of times. The gene calls are TRBV5-1 and TRBJ2-2; D not resolved. V was pared by 0 bases and J by 2 bases, with 11 bases between. The CDR3 is made up of 16 amino acids. The V gene's germline CDR1 is SGHRS and CDR2 YFSETQ. In DNA, the CDR3 is TGCGCCAGCAGCTTGGATCTGACGCTTAACACCGGGGAGCTGTTTTTT. Its protein is CASSLDLTLNTGELFF.

In this sample, this clonotype turned up once. V gene TRBV20-1 combines with J gene TRBJ2-7; tentative D call: TRBD2 (7 bases). The germline gives CDR1 DFQATT, CDR2 SNEGSKA (reference sequence). The CDR3 is 15 residues long. Trimming cost V 6 bases and J 3 bases, with 21 bases left between them. In DNA form, the CDR3 reads TGCAGTGCCCTCAGAATCGGGGGGCAGGTCTACGAGCAGTACTTC. This encodes CSALRIGGQVYEQYF.

The gene calls are TRBV11-2 and TRBJ2-3; TRBD2 matches 8 bases. Germline V gene lookup returns CDR1 SGHAT and CDR2 FQNNGV. The CDR3 extends over 17 amino acids. The trim removed 0 bases at V and 4 bases at J, leaving 9 bases unmatched. CDR3 region: CASSLDFSGAQSDTQYF. CDR3 nucleotides: TGTGCCAGCAGCTTAGATTTTAGCGGGGCTCAATCAGATACGCAGTATTTT.

CDR3 nucleotides: TGTGCCAGCAGCCAAGGAACCCCGGGACAGGGTTACGAGCAGTACTTC. Translation: CASSQGTPGQGYEQYF. The J gene is TRBJ2-7, the V gene TRBV14; 9 bases fit TRBD1. Germline lookup yields CDR1 SGHDN and CDR2 FVKESK. Losses at the gene ends were 1 base for V and 4 bases for J; bases not matched to a gene: 8. The CDR3 has 16 amino acids.

The gene calls are TRBV29-1 and TRBJ2-3, with 11 positions matching TRBD1. After removal of 5 bases from V and 3 bases from J, the junction contained 4 bases not matched to a gene. The CDR3 consists of 14 residues. Germline-derived CDR1 and CDR2 are SQVTM and ANQGSEA. CDR3 coding DNA: TGCAGCGTTTCCGGGACAGGGGGGACAGATACGCAGTATTTT. Protein product: CSVSGTGGTDTQYF.

This clonotype was detected many times. The chain carries TRBV27 and TRBJ2-7; no definite D call. V was pared by 3 bases and J by 1 base, with 10 bases between. Per germline, CDR1 MNHEY and CDR2 SMNVEV (reference sequence). CDR3 size: 14 residues. CDR3 sequence reads: CASSFAVPSYEQYF. As DNA, the CDR3 is TGTGCCAGCAGTTTTGCAGTCCCTTCCTACGAGCAGTACTTC.

The gene calls are TRBV3-1 and TRBJ2-3; 7 nucleotides match TRBD2. Trimming cost V 5 bases and J 3 bases; bases outside gene matches: 8. CDR1 is LGHDT and CDR2 is YNNKEL in the germline V gene (reference sequence). The length of the CDR3 is 15 residues. The DNA of the CDR3 is TGTGCCAGCAGCTCTTATGCGGGGGATACAGATACGCAGTATTTT. Protein: CASSSYAGDTDTQYF.

The chain has TRBV7-7 and TRBJ2-5, with 8 bases lining up with TRBD1. The CDR3 runs to 12 residues. CDR1 and CDR2 from the germline V gene are SSHAT and FNYEAQ (reference sequence). CDR3: CASGQDRATQYF. The CDR3 region has the DNA TGTGCTAGCGGCCAGGACAGGGCGACCCAGTACTTC.

V and J are TRBV29-1 and TRBJ2-5; maybe TRBD2 (5 bases). The CDR3 is 14 amino acids. Trimming removed 4 bases from V and 0 bases from J, with 12 bases in between. Germline V gives CDR1 SQVTM, CDR2 ANQGSEA. CDR3 loop: CSVANSGYQETQYF. CDR3 coding DNA: TGCAGCGTTGCGAACAGCGGCTACCAAGAGACCCAGTACTTC.

Many counts were recorded for this clonotype. The chain employs TRBV12-3 or TRBV12-4 and TRBJ1-1; D is unclear. With 3 bases removed from V and 8 bases from J, the gap between germline ends came to 16 bases. CDR3 length: 14 residues. The CDR3 here is CASSFSLGIGEAFF. The CDR3 coding sequence is TGTGCCAGCAGTTTCTCTCTGGGGATCGGAGAAGCTTTCTTT.

The V gene is TRBV28, the J gene TRBJ1-2; unclear D gene. V was cut by 5 bases and J by 4 bases, with 11 bases left in between. The CDR3 length is 13 residues. The V gene's germline CDR1 is MDHEN and CDR2 SYDVKM. CDR3 amino acids: CASSLRRFYGYTF. CDR3 DNA: TGTGCCAGCAGTCTCCGGAGGTTCTATGGCTACACCTTC.

This clonotype was picked up many times. The CDR3 DNA reads TGCGCCAGCAGCCAAGATTGGGGGGCGAGTCAGCCCCAGCATTTT. It yields the protein CASSQDWGASQPQHF. V and J are TRBV4-3 and TRBJ1-5; perhaps TRBD1 as D (6 bases). The CDR3 runs 15 residues. Germline V gene lookup returns CDR1 LGHNA and CDR2 YSLEER. V shed 0 bases and J shed 6 bases, with 12 bases lying between them.

The rearrangement joins TRBV7-2 to TRBJ2-7, with 11 bases identical to TRBD1. The trim removed 6 bases at V and 6 bases at J, leaving 10 bases unmatched. CDR3 length: 15 amino acids. Germline assignment: CDR1 SGHTA and CDR2 FQGNSA. The CDR3 here is CASSYTGTGGREQYF. The CDR3 DNA follows: TGTGCCAGCAGTTATACCGGGACAGGGGGACGCGAGCAGTACTTC.

The gene calls are TRBV12-3 or TRBV12-4 and TRBJ2-1; 12 nucleotides align to TRBD1. V gave up 5 bases and J gave up 9 bases; unmatched junction bases: 8. The CDR3 is 15 amino acids. The CDR3 spells CASSTRDRGQGEQFF. Here the CDR3 DNA reads TGTGCCAGCAGTACCCGGGACAGGGGGCAGGGTGAGCAGTTCTTC.

CDR3 in amino acids: CSFTPSRETQYF. CDR3 nucleotide sequence: TGCAGCTTCACCCCATCTAGAGAGACCCAGTACTTC. The J gene is TRBJ2-5, the V gene TRBV29-1; D is undetermined. Germline loops: CDR1 SQVTM, CDR2 ANQGSEA. V was clipped by 8 bases and J by 4 bases, with 14 bases between them. The CDR3 has 12 amino acids.

The chain uses TRBV5-5 and TRBJ2-7; 7 positions match TRBD1. The CDR3 sequence is 14 residues long. V shed 3 bases, J shed 5 bases, and the junction held 8 bases outside the gene matches. Germline V gene lookup returns CDR1 SGHKS and CDR2 YYEKEE (reference sequence). The CDR3 loop reads CASSWGQSGNEQYF. For the CDR3, the DNA is TGTGCCAGCAGCTGGGGACAGTCAGGCAACGAGCAGTACTTC.

A remark on this clonotype: This may stem from a read error, because a much larger clone lies one nucleotide away. The chain is built from TRBV7-6 and TRBJ2-2; 9 bases map to TRBD2. Germline V gives CDR1 SGHVS, CDR2 FNYEAQ. CDR3 length: 18 residues. The CDR3 protein is CASSTPFDRTSDTGELVF. The CDR3 DNA follows: TGTGCCAGCAGCACCCCCTTCGACAGGACTAGCGACACCGGGGAGCTGGTTTTT.

This clonotype was detected many times. The chain has TRBV6-2 or TRBV6-3 and TRBJ2-1, with 7 bases matching TRBD2. Germline V CDR1 and CDR2: MNHEY, SVGEGT. V dropped 5 bases and J dropped 7; count of bases not matched to a gene: 11. The CDR3 sequence is 15 residues long. CDR3 nucleotides: TGTGCCAGCAGTCCTGTAGGGCTAGCGGAAAATGAGCAGTTCTTC. Encoded protein: CASSPVGLAENEQFF.

This clonotype was counted between two and nine times. The V call is TRBV7-2, the J call TRBJ2-1; TRBD1 matches at 10 bases. Germline V gene data show CDR1 as SGHTA and CDR2 as FQGNSA. J was trimmed by 2 bases and V by 8 bases; bases with no gene match: 6. The CDR3 spans 15 residues. The CDR3 nucleotides read TGTGCCAGCGGCAGGACAGGGGGGGCCTACAATGAGCAGTTCTTC. Translating gives CASGRTGGAYNEQFF.

V and J are TRBV29-1 and TRBJ2-7; TRBD1 aligns across 12 bases. Germline CDR1 reads SQVTM; CDR2 reads ANQGSEA. J gave up 6 bases and V 3 bases, and 3 bases lay outside the gene matches. CDR3 length: 13 residues. CDR3 in DNA: TGCAGCGTTGACGGGACAGGGGGCTCCGAGCAGTACTTC. It yields the protein CSVDGTGGSEQYF.

This clonotype has a handful of counts. The chain is built from TRBV4-1 and TRBJ2-1; maybe TRBD2 (8 bases). CDR1 is MGHRA, CDR2 YSYEKL, per germline. Trimming shortened V by 4 bases and J by 6 bases, and 16 bases separated the two germline ends. The CDR3 runs 15 residues. CDR3 sequence reads: CASSPREGAGNEQFF. DNA of the CDR3: TGCGCCAGCAGCCCCCGGGAGGGGGCCGGCAATGAGCAGTTCTTC.

This clonotype was picked up a small number of times. V gene TRBV7-9 combines with J gene TRBJ2-7; no clear D. The CDR3 contains 15 residues. V dropped 5 bases and J dropped 4 bases, with 18 bases sitting between them. Germline assignment: CDR1 SEHNR and CDR2 FQNEAQ (reference sequence). As DNA, the CDR3 is TGTGCCAGCAGCCTCTGGGGTAGTTTAGAGTACGAGCAGTACTTC. It specifies CASSLWGSLEYEQYF.

The table lists this clonotype with many counts. V and J are TRBV7-2 and TRBJ1-5; 7 nucleotides match TRBD1. The CDR3 is 14 amino acids. Germline CDR1 reads SGHTA; CDR2 reads FQGNSA. Trimming at V came to 5 bases and at J to 3 bases, leaving 4 bases not matched to a gene. Here the CDR3 DNA reads TGTGCCAGCAGCCAGGGGGGGCCCAATCAGCCCCAGCATTTT. Translated: CASSQGGPNQPQHF.

On this clonotype itself: Being one base from a much bigger clone, this may be a read error. V is TRBV6-2 or TRBV6-3 and J is TRBJ2-2; D might be TRBD2 (6 bases). CDR1 is MNHEY, CDR2 SVGEGT, per germline. The CDR3 consists of 15 residues. The DNA of the CDR3 is TGTGCCAGCAGAAAATCGCTAGCGCAGACCGGGGAGCTGGTTTTT. Amino acid sequence: CASRKSLAQTGELVF.